The present T cell receptor beta chain was sequenced within a study of T cells in Graves' hyperthyroidism and ophthalmopathy. Findings of the study overall: Within blood appeared most thyroid clonotypes that had expanded above 0.001.

RNA transcripts yielded amplified TCR beta CDR3 regions. Initially, a first-round RT-PCR of the TCR CDR3 employed the HTBI primer set. One entry per CDR3 protein, called by TCRdb with MiXCR from the multiplex PCR reads. Of 300,000 to 450,000 distinct CDR3 sequences listed, roughly 25% are singletons. Germline values: CDR1 SGHAT, CDR2 FQDESV (reference sequence). The CDR3 has 12 residues. Trimming stripped 5 bases from V and 3 bases from J, with 8 bases between. No ophthalmopathy progression within 18 months constituted stable Graves' hyperthyroidism. Hyperthyroidism, newly diagnosed and lasting under 2 months, affected patients aged 18 to 65. The study excluded patients with uncontrolled infection, other autoimmune disease, pregnancy or lactation. The table lists this clonotype with a few counts. Antigen: not known.

The chain is built from TRBV11-1 and TRBJ2-7, with D maybe TRBD2 (6 bases). The specimen sequenced was blood. The TCR was taken from a man between 45 and 60 years old with Graves' hyperthyroidism. CDR3 protein: CASSRDFYEQYF. DNA for the CDR3: TGTGCCAGCAGCCGGGACTTCTACGAGCAGTACTTC.